This T cell receptor beta chain is from a study of blood T cell repertoires in COVID-19 (TCRdb year 2020). Describing the broader study: The collaborator samples originated in the United States, Italy and Spain and spanned the acute and convalescent phases of COVID-19. Where available, HLA class I and class II types were obtained from metadata supplied by the sample provider rather than from assay-based typing. Sample metadata almost always included a de-identified subject ID, COVID-19 status, age in years and sex. The samples were drawn from the first 160 participants of the ongoing ImmuneRACE study and from roughly 1,300 subjects provided by 6 global collaborators. Subjects who had been exposed to COVID-19, were actively infected with it, or had recovered from it provided the deeply sampled blood TCRbeta repertoires that made up the dataset. The prospective study material was composed of cDNA or gDNA derived from T cells, B-cell-depleted T cells, or PBMCs. The repertoires were released in a freely available public database intended as a resource for research on the immune response to SARS-CoV-2.

With regard to this clone: The antigen it binds to is not known. Base qualities are missing; no much larger clone stands one base away.

The immunoSEQ Assay, a bias-controlled multiplex PCR, was used to amplify TCRbeta CDR3 regions from genomic DNA. The authors' analysis ran thus. Nucleated cell counts per sample were estimated from amplification of reference gene primers within the assay. To quantify the absolute abundance of each unique TCRbeta CDR3 rearrangement, sequence reads were collapsed and filtered. For each sample, productive Simpson clonality was calculated as the square root of Simpson's diversity index across productive rearrangements. Drawn from immuneACCESS, this table holds only the in-frame rearrangements with V and J called that TCRdb kept. Clones are partly lost; checked studies trace under half to an unresolved V gene and leave the rest unexplained. The DNA was the basis for D and trimming; V, J and clone size are from that table. For this sample there are hundreds of thousands of clones; more than 70% appear just once. Clones ranked in the top ten supply approximately 8% of the sample.

Another Seattle source contributed samples from volunteer blood donors who had recovered from COVID-19. The collaborating institutions used their own protocols to collect whole blood in K2EDTA tubes. For TCRbeta analysis, collaborators shipped samples as frozen whole blood, isolated PBMCs, or DNA extracted from either of those sample types. Here is what the overall study found, with its caveats: The amount of clinical and demographic metadata varied by source and participant and was provided uncurated.

The sample was peripheral blood. The clonotype comes from a woman in her forties or fifties who had recovered from COVID-19.

CDR3 loop: CASSYSRTGSYGYTF. The DNA reads as follows: TGTGCCAGCAGTTACTCTAGGACAGGGAGCTATGGCTACACCTTC. The V and J segments used are TRBV6-5 and TRBJ1-2, with 8 middle bases fitting TRBD1. V is cut back by 0 bases and J by 4 bases, with 4 bases in the junction unmatched. The CDR3 sequence holds 15 residues, the cysteine and phenylalanine included. Only the CDR3 DNA is retained, 45 bases long and in frame from the first base. Based on the germline V gene, the CDR1 and CDR2 sequences are MNHEY and SVGAGI.